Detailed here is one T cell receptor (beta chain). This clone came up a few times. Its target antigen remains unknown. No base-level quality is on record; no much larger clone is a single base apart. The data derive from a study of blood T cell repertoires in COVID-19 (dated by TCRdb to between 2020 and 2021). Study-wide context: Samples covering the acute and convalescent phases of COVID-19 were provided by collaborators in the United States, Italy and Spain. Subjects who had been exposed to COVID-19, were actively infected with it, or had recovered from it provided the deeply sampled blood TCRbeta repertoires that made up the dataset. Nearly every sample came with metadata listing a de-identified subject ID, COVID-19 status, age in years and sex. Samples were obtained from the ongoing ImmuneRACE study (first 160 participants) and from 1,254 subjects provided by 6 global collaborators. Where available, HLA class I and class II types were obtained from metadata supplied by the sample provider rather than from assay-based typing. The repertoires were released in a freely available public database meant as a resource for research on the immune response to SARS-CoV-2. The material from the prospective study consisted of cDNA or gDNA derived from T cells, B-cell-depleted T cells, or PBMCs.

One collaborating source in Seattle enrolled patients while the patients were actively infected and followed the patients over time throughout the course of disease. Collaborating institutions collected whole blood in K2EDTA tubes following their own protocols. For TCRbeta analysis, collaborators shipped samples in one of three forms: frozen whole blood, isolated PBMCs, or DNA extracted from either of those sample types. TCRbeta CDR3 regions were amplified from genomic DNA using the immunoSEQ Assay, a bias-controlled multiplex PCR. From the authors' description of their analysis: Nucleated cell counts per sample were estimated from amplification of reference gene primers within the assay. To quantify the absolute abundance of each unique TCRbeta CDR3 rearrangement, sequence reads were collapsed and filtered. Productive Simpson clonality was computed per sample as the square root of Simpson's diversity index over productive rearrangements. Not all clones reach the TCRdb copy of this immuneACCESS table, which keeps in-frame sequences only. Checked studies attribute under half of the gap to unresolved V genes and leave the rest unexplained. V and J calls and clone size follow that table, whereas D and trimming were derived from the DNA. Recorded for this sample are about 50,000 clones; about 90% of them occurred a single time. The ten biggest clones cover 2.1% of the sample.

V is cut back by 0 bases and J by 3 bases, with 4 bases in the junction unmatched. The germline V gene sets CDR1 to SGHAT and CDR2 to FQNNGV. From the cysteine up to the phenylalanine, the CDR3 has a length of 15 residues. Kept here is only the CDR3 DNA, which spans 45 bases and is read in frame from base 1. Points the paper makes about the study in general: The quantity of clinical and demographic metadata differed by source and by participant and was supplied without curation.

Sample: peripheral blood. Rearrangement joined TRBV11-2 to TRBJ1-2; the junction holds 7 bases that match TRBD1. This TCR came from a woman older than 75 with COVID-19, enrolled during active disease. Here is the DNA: TGTGCCAGCAGCTTAGATAGGGGGCAGGACTATGGCTACACCTTC. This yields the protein CASSLDRGQDYGYTF.